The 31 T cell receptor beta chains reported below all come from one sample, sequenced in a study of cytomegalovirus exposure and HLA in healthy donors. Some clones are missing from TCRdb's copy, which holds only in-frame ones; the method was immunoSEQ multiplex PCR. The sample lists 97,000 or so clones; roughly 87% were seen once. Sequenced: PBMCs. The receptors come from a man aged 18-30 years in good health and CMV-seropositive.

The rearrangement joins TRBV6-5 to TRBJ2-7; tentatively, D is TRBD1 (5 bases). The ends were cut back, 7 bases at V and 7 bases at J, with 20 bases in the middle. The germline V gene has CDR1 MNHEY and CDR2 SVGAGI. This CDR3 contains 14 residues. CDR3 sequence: CASIQAGRVGEQYF. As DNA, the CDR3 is TGTGCCAGCATCCAGGCCGGCAGGGTTGGGGAGCAGTACTTC.

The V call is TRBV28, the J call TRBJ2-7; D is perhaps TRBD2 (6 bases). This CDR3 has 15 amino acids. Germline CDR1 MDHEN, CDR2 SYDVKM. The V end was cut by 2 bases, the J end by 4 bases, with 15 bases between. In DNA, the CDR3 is TGTGCCAGCAGTTTACGCGGGGTCCGCAGATACGAGCAGTACTTC. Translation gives CASSLRGVRRYEQYF.

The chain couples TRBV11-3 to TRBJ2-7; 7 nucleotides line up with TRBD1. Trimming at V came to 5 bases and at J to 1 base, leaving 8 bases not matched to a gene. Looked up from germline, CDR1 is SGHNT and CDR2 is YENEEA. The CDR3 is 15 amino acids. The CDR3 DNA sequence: TGTGCCAGCAGCCCCGGGACAGTTGTTTCCTACGAGCAGTACTTC. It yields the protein CASSPGTVVSYEQYF.

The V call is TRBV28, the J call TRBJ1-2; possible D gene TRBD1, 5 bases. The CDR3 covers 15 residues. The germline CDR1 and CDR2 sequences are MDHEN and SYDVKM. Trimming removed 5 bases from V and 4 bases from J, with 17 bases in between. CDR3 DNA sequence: TGTGCCAGCAGTCCCAAACTACAGGACGTCTATGGCTACACCTTC. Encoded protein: CASSPKLQDVYGYTF.

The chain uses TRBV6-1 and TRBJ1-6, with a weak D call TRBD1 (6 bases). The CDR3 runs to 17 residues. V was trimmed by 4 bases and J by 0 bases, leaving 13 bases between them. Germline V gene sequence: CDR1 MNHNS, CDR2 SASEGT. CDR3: CASSGTEANSYNSPLHF. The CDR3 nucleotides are TGTGCCAGCAGTGGGACAGAGGCTAACTCCTATAATTCACCCCTCCACTTT.

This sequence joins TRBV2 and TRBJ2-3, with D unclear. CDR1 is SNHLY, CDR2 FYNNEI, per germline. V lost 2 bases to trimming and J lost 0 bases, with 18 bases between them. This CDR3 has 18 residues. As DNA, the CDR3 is TGTGCCAGCAGTGAAAATGGTTGGCACACTACTAGCACAGATACGCAGTATTTT. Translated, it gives CASSENGWHTTSTDTQYF.

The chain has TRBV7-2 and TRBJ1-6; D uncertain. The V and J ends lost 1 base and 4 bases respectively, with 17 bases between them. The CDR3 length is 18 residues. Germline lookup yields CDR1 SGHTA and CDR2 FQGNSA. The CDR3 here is CASSLVRPSRLYNSPLHF. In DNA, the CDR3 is TGTGCCAGCAGCTTAGTGCGGCCCTCGAGGCTTTATAATTCACCCCTCCACTTT.

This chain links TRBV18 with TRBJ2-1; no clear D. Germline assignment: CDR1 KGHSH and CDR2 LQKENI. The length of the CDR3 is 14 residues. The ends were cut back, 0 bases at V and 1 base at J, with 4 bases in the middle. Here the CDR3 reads CASSPPLSYNEQFF. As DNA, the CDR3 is TGTGCCAGCTCACCACCCTTATCCTACAATGAGCAGTTCTTC.

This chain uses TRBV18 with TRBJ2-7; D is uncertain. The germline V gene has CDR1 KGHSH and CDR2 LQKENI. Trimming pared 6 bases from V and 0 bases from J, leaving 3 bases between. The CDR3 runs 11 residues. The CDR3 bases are TGTGCCAGCTCCCTCTCCTACGAGCAGTACTTC. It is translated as CASSLSYEQYF.

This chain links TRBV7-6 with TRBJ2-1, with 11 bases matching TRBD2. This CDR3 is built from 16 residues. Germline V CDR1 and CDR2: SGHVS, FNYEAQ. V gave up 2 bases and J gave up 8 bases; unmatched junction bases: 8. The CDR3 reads CASSLYSGGANDEQFF. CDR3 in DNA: TGTGCCAGCAGCTTATATAGCGGGGGGGCTAACGATGAGCAGTTCTTC.

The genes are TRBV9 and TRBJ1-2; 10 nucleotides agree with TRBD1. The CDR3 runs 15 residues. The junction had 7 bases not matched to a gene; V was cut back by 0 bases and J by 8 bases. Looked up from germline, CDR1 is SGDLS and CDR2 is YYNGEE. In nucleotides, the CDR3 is TGTGCCAGCAGCGTAGGGGTGACAGGGGGCCGGGGCTACACCTTC. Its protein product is CASSVGVTGGRGYTF.

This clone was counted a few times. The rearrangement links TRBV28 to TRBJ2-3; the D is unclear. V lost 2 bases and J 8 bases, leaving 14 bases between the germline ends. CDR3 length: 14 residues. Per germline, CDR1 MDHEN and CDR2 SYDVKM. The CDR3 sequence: CASSLRSGGGTQYF. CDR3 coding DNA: TGTGCCAGCAGTTTAAGATCGGGTGGTGGTACGCAGTATTTT.

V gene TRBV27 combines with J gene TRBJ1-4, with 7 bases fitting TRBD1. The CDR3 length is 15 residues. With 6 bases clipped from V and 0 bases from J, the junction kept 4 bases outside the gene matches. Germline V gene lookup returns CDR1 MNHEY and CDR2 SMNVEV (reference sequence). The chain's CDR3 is CASSYDRATNEKLFF. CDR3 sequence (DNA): TGTGCCAGCAGCTATGACAGGGCAACTAATGAAAAACTGTTTTTT.

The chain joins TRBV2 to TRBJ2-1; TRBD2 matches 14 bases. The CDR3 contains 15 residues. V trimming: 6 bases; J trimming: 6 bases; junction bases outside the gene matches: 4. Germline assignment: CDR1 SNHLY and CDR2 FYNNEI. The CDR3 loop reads CASRGLAGAGNEQFF. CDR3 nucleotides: TGTGCCAGCAGGGGACTAGCGGGGGCGGGCAATGAGCAGTTCTTC.

The CDR3 reads CASSRGGDGYTF. For the CDR3, the DNA is TGTGCCAGCAGCCGGGGGGGGGATGGCTACACCTTC. The chain recombines TRBV7-2 with TRBJ1-2; perhaps TRBD1 as D (5 bases). The CDR3 is 12 residues long. The V gene's germline CDR1 is SGHTA and CDR2 FQGNSA. V was trimmed by 5 bases and J by 6 bases, leaving 10 bases between them.

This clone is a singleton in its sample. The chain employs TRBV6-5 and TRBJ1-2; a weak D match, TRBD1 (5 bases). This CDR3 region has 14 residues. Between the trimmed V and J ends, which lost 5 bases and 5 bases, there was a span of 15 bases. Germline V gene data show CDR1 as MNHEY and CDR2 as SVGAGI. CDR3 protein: CASSGAPRRYGYTF. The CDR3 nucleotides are TGTGCCAGCAGTGGGGCCCCGAGACGGTATGGCTACACCTTC.

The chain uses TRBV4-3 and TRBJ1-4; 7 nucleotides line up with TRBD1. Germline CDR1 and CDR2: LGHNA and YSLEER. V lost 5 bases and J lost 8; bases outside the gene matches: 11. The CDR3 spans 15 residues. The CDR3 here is CASSSQQGTDEKLFF. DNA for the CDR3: TGCGCCAGCAGCTCACAACAGGGGACAGACGAAAAACTGTTTTTT.

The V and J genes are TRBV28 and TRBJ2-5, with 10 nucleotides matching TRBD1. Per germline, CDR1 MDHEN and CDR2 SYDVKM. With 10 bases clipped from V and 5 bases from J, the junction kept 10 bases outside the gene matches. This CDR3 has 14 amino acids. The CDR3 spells CAIDRTGGTETQYF. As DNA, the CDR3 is TGTGCCATCGATCGGACAGGGGGGACGGAGACCCAGTACTTC.

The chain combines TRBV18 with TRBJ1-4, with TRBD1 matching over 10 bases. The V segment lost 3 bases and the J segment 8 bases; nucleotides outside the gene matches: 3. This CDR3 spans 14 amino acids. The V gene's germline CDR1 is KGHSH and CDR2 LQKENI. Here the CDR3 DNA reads TGTGCCAGCTCACCCGACAGGGGGCGCGAAAAACTGTTTTTT. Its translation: CASSPDRGREKLFF.

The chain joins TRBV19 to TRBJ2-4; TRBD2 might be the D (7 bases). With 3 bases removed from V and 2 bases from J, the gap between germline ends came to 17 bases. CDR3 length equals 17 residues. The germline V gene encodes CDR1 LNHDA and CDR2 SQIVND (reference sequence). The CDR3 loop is CASSIRGGSVTKNIQYF. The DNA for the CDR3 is TGTGCCAGTAGTATTAGGGGGGGTTCGGTAACCAAAAACATTCAGTACTTC.

The CDR3 coding sequence is TGCAGCGTTGACAGCTCCTACAATGAGCAGTTCTTC. Protein: CSVDSSYNEQFF. The chain carries TRBV29-1 and TRBJ2-1; D is unresolved. CDR3 length equals 12 residues. V lost 3 bases to trimming and J lost 0 bases, with 3 bases between them. CDR1 SQVTM and CDR2 ANQGSEA come from the germline V gene.

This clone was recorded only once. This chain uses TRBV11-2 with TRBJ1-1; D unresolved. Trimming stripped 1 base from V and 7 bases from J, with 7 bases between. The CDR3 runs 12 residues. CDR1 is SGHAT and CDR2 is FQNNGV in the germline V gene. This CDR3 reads CASSLGEFEAFF. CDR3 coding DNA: TGTGCCAGCAGCTTAGGAGAGTTTGAAGCTTTCTTT.

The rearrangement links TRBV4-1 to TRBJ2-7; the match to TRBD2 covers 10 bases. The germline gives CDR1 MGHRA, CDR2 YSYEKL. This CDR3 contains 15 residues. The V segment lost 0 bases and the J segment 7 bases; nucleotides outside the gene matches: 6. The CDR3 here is CASSQDPLAGEEQYF. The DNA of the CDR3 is TGCGCCAGCAGCCAAGATCCCCTAGCGGGAGAAGAGCAGTACTTC.

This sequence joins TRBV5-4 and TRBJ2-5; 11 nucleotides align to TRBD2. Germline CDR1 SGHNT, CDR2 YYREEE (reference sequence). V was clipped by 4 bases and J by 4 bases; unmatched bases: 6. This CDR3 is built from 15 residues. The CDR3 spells CASSGLAGGPETQYF. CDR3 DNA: TGTGCCAGCAGCGGGTTAGCGGGGGGGCCAGAGACCCAGTACTTC.

CDR3 amino acids: CASRGQHNTEAFF. The CDR3 DNA is TGTGCCAGTAGAGGACAGCATAACACTGAAGCTTTCTTT. The chain carries TRBV19 and TRBJ1-1, with a possible D match to TRBD1 (6 bases). The CDR3 is made up of 13 amino acids. Germline V gene sequence: CDR1 LNHDA, CDR2 SQIVND (reference sequence). V lost 6 bases, J lost 2 bases, and 10 bases lay in between.

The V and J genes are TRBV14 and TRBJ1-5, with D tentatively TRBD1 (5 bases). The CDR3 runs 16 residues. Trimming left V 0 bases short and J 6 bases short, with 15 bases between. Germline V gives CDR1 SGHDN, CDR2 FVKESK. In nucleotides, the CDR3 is TGTGCCAGCAGCCAAGATACCAGGGAGGATTGTCAGCCCCAGCATTTT. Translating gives CASSQDTREDCQPQHF.

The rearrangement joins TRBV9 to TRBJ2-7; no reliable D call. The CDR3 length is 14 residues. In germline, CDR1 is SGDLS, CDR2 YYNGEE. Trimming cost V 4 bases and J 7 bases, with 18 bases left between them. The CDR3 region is CASSPLPGPWEQYF. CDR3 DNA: TGTGCCAGCAGCCCTCTCCCGGGTCCGTGGGAGCAGTACTTC.

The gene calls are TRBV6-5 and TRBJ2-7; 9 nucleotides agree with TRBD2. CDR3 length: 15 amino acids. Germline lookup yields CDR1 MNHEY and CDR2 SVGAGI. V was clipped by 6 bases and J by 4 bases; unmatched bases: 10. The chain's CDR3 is CASRTDSGSPYEQYF. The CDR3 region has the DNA TGTGCCAGCAGAACAGATAGCGGGAGTCCGTACGAGCAGTACTTC.

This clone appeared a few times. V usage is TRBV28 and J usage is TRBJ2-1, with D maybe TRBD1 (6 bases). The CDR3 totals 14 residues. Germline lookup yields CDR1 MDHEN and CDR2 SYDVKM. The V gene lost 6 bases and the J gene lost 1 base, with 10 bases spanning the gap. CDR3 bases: TGTGCCAGCAGAACAGGGCTGTCCTACAATGAGCAGTTCTTC. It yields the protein CASRTGLSYNEQFF.

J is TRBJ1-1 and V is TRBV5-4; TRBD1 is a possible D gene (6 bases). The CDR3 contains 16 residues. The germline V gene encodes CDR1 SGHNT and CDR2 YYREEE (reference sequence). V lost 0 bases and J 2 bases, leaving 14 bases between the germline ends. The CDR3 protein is CASSLDGGAKNTEAFF. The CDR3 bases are TGTGCCAGCAGCTTGGATGGGGGCGCCAAAAACACTGAAGCTTTCTTT.

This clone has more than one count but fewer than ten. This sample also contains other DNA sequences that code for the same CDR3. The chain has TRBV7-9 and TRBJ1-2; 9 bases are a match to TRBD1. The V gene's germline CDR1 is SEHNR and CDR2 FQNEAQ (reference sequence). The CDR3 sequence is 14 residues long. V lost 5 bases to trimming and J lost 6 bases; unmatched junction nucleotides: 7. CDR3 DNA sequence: TGTGCCAGCAGCGCGGGACAGGGAGTAGATGGCTACACCTTC. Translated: CASSAGQGVDGYTF.